The 22 T cell receptor beta chains listed next were all sequenced from one sample in a study of Ad26.COV2.S vaccination and SARS-CoV-2 variants. This table comes from immunoSEQ multiplex PCR, and its TCRdb copy is limited to in-frame clones, with some not included. Of about 180,000 clones detected, around 88% appear once; the ten largest clones hold under 7.5%. The input for sequencing was peripheral blood, taken after recovery from COVID-19. The receptor set was obtained from a human donor who had recovered from COVID-19.

This chain links TRBV28 with TRBJ2-7; TRBD1 is a possible D gene (5 bases). This CDR3 region has 18 residues. The germline V and J ends were trimmed by 3 bases and 2 bases, with 23 bases remaining between them. Per germline, CDR1 MDHEN and CDR2 SYDVKM. The CDR3 is CASSFEIGQQARPYEQYF. Written as DNA, the CDR3 is TGTGCCAGCAGTTTCGAAATCGGACAACAGGCAAGGCCCTACGAGCAGTACTTC.

This clone was recorded once. The CDR3 is CASSRGWDNSYNEQFF. CDR3 in DNA: TGTGCCAGCAGCCGGGGGTGGGACAACTCCTACAATGAGCAGTTCTTC. The rearrangement links TRBV7-9 to TRBJ2-1; either TRBD1 or TRBD2 may supply D (6 bases each). Trimming removed 5 bases from V and 0 bases from J, with 14 bases in between. CDR3 size: 16 residues. Germline V gene sequence: CDR1 SEHNR, CDR2 FQNEAQ (reference sequence).

The chain is built from TRBV4-1 and TRBJ2-7, with TRBD2 as a possible D gene (5 bases). Germline V gene data show CDR1 as MGHRA and CDR2 as YSYEKL. This CDR3 has 15 residues. V was trimmed by 4 bases and J by 0 bases, leaving 13 bases between them. CDR3 bases: TGCGCCAGCAGCCGGGAACCCGGGAACTCCTACGAGCAGTACTTC. It codes for CASSREPGNSYEQYF.

The table lists this clone with a count of one. Within the sample, other DNA sequences also encode this same CDR3. The chain couples TRBV5-1 to TRBJ2-7, with D possibly TRBD1 on 7 matching bases. V lost 2 bases, J lost 4 bases, and 13 bases lay in between. Germline assignment: CDR1 SGHRS and CDR2 YFSETQ. The CDR3 is made up of 14 amino acids. CDR3 residues: CASSFGGGSYEQYF. The CDR3 DNA follows: TGCGCCAGCAGCTTCGGAGGGGGCAGTTACGAGCAGTACTTC.

This chain joins TRBV27 and TRBJ2-3; no reliable D call. CDR1 and CDR2 from the germline V gene are MNHEY and SMNVEV (reference sequence). This CDR3 has 13 residues. Trimming left V 6 bases short and J 2 bases short, with 9 bases between. The CDR3 DNA reads TGTGCCAGCAGCAGACTCCTCACAGATACGCAGTATTTT. This codes for CASSRLLTDTQYF.

V and J are TRBV28 and TRBJ2-3; TRBD2 might be the D (6 bases). CDR3 length equals 13 residues. The V gene lost 5 bases and the J gene lost 2 bases, with 8 bases spanning the gap. Germline-derived CDR1 and CDR2 are MDHEN and SYDVKM. The CDR3 loop reads CASSRGNTDTQYF. The CDR3 bases are TGTGCCAGCAGTCGGGGGAACACAGATACGCAGTATTTT.

The chain recombines TRBV2 with TRBJ2-3; 8 bases align to TRBD2. Germline V gene sequence: CDR1 SNHLY, CDR2 FYNNEI. The CDR3 spans 16 residues. J gave up 0 bases and V 2 bases, and 4 bases lay outside the gene matches. The CDR3: CASSEWASGSTDTQYF. The CDR3 region has the DNA TGTGCCAGCAGTGAATGGGCTAGCGGGAGCACAGATACGCAGTATTTT.

The chain joins TRBV24-1 to TRBJ1-2, with 7 bases that match TRBD1. The J segment lost 2 bases and the V segment lost 8 bases, leaving 10 bases of the junction unmatched. This CDR3 is 15 amino acids long. The V gene's germline CDR1 is KGHDR and CDR2 SFDVKD. The CDR3 sequence is CATTGDREGNYGYTF. CDR3 nucleotide sequence: TGTGCCACCACCGGAGACAGGGAGGGGAACTATGGCTACACCTTC.

The table lists this clone with a few counts. The CDR3 here is CASSFGGSTDTQYF. DNA for the CDR3: TGTGCCAGCAGCTTCGGGGGAAGCACAGATACGCAGTATTTT. The rearrangement links TRBV5-6 to TRBJ2-3, with D possibly TRBD2 on 6 matching bases. CDR1 SGHDT and CDR2 YYEEEE come from the germline V gene. This CDR3 contains 14 residues. Trimming cost V 2 bases and J 0 bases, with 7 bases left between them.

The J gene is TRBJ2-1, the V gene TRBV5-5; no clear D. V gave up 4 bases and J gave up 8 bases, with 10 bases separating them. The CDR3 is made up of 12 amino acids. Germline V gives CDR1 SGHKS, CDR2 YYEKEE (reference sequence). This chain's CDR3 is CASSLLLDEQFF. For the CDR3, the DNA is TGTGCCAGCAGCCTGCTTTTAGATGAGCAGTTCTTC. Full variable domain (remainder filled in from reference TRBV5-5 and TRBJ2-1): DAGVTQSPTHLIKTRGQQVTLRCSPISGHKSVSWYQQVLGQGPQFIFQYYEKEERGRGNFPDRFSARQFPNYSSELNVNALLLGDSALYLCASSLLLDEQFFGPGTRLTVL.

The chain has TRBV12-3 or TRBV12-4 and TRBJ1-1; D is undetermined. Trimming shortened V by 7 bases and J by 8 bases, and 11 bases separated the two germline ends. This CDR3 spans 11 amino acids. This CDR3 reads CASTRVGEAFF. The CDR3, as DNA: TGTGCCAGCACCCGGGTAGGGGAAGCTTTCTTT.

The gene calls are TRBV5-6 and TRBJ1-1; no firm D call. V lost 1 base, J lost 5 bases, and 3 bases lay in between. The V gene's germline CDR1 is SGHDT and CDR2 YYEEEE. This CDR3 is 11 amino acids long. Here the CDR3 DNA reads TGTGCCAGCAGCTTGAGGACTGAAGCTTTCTTT. It yields the protein CASSLRTEAFF.

With regard to this clone: The sample holds other DNA sequences that translate to the same CDR3. The gene calls are TRBV5-1 and TRBJ1-4, with D possibly being TRBD1 (5 bases). Trimming left V 1 base short and J 7 bases short, with 8 bases between. CDR1 SGHRS and CDR2 YFSETQ come from the germline V gene. The CDR3 consists of 13 residues. The CDR3 spells CASSLQGSEKLFF. The CDR3 nucleotides read TGCGCCAGCAGCTTGCAGGGTAGTGAAAAACTGTTTTTT.

This chain connects TRBV5-6 to TRBJ1-3; no clear D gene. V was shortened by 2 bases and J by 0 bases, with 15 bases between the two germline ends. This CDR3 spans 17 amino acids. Per the germline V gene, CDR1 is SGHDT and CDR2 is YYEEEE. In DNA, the CDR3 is TGTGCCAGCAGCTTTTCGTTCGCAGCCCGCTCTGGAAACACCATATATTTT. As protein: CASSFSFAARSGNTIYF. Complete variable domain (other parts from reference TRBV5-6 and TRBJ1-3): DAGVTQSPTHLIKTRGQQVTLRCSPKSGHDTVSWYQQALGQGPQFIFQYYEEEERQRGNFPDRFSGHQFPNYSSELNVNALLLGDSALYLCASSFSFAARSGNTIYFGEGSWLTVV.

This clone was seen only once. This chain joins TRBV28 and TRBJ1-1; D is undetermined. CDR3 length: 14 residues. V was cut by 3 bases and J by 1 base, with 9 bases left in between. Germline V gene sequence: CDR1 MDHEN, CDR2 SYDVKM. CDR3 in DNA: TGTGCCAGCAGTTTTTTAGGACGGAACACTGAAGCTTTCTTT. This sequence encodes CASSFLGRNTEAFF. The full variable domain, its missing parts supplied by reference TRBV28 and TRBJ1-1, is DVKVTQSSRYLVKRTGEKVFLECVQDMDHENMFWYRQDPGLGLRLIYFSYDVKMKEKGDIPEGYSVSREKKERFSLILESASTNQTSMYLCASSFLGRNTEAFFGQGTRLTVV.

V usage is TRBV5-1 and J usage is TRBJ2-5, with unresolved D. Trimming removed 3 bases from V and 3 bases from J, with 12 bases in between. The CDR3 length is 14 residues. Germline V gene lookup returns CDR1 SGHRS and CDR2 YFSETQ. CDR3 in amino acids: CASSWTGGEETQYF. The CDR3, as DNA: TGCGCCAGCAGCTGGACGGGCGGAGAAGAGACCCAGTACTTC.

DNA of the CDR3: TGTGCCAGCAGCCAAGCATGGGAGGATACTAGCGGGACAGATGAGCAGTTCTTC. This translates into CASSQAWEDTSGTDEQFF. V and J are TRBV3-1 (or the pseudogene TRBV3-2) and TRBJ2-1; TRBD2 aligns across 10 bases. The CDR3 has 18 residues. The J segment lost 8 bases and the V segment lost 1 base, leaving 14 bases of the junction unmatched. Germline values: CDR1 LGHDT, CDR2 YNNKEL (reference sequence).

This rearrangement joins TRBV9 to TRBJ2-6; TRBD2 might be the D (6 bases). The V and J ends lost 6 bases and 2 bases respectively, with 12 bases between them. This CDR3 is built from 15 residues. The V gene's germline CDR1 is SGDLS and CDR2 YYNGEE. CDR3 sequence (DNA): TGTGCCAGCACAAGGTCGGGGGCTGGGGCCAACGTCCTGACTTTC. Residues: CASTRSGAGANVLTF.

The gene calls are TRBV7-3 and TRBJ1-6; D gene uncertain. V lost 0 bases and J 5 bases, leaving 8 bases between the germline ends. CDR3 length: 15 residues. CDR1 SGHTA and CDR2 FQGTGA come from the germline V gene. CDR3 coding DNA: TGTGCCAGCAGCTTAACCGGGCGGAATAATTCACCCCTCCACTTT. This translates into CASSLTGRNNSPLHF.

This clone has only one observation. The V gene is TRBV5-6, the J gene TRBJ1-5; maybe TRBD1 (6 bases). The CDR3 contains 15 residues. V shed 0 bases and J shed 4 bases, with 11 bases lying between them. The germline V gene encodes CDR1 SGHDT and CDR2 YYEEEE. CDR3 protein: CASSLAGDYNQPQHF. DNA for the CDR3: TGTGCCAGCAGCTTGGCAGGGGATTATAATCAGCCCCAGCATTTT.

The chain employs TRBV27 and TRBJ2-1, with D perhaps matching TRBD1 or TRBD2 (5 bases each). Germline V gene lookup returns CDR1 MNHEY and CDR2 SMNVEV (reference sequence). This CDR3 contains 14 residues. V was pared by 2 bases and J by 4 bases, with 9 bases between. The CDR3 DNA reads as TGTGCCAGCAGTTTAAAGAGGGGTTACAATGAGCAGTTCTTC. Residues: CASSLKRGYNEQFF.

This chain links TRBV29-1 with TRBJ1-2; 7 positions agree with TRBD1. The CDR3 runs to 15 residues. CDR1 is SQVTM, CDR2 ANQGSEA, per germline. After removal of 6 bases from V and 5 bases from J, the junction contained 15 bases not matched to a gene. The DNA of the CDR3 is TGCAGCGTCGGCAGGGGGTGGCAGGGTGGTTATGGCTACACCTTC. Encoded protein: CSVGRGWQGGYGYTF.